This note documents a single T cell receptor beta chain sequence. The record originates from a study of cytotoxic CD8 clonotypes in ibrutinib-treated CLL. This CDR3 is 15 amino acids long. The J segment lost 4 bases and the V segment lost 1 base, leaving 6 bases of the junction unmatched. Germline V gene lookup returns CDR1 MDHEN and CDR2 SYDVKM. Produced via immunoSEQ multiplex PCR; TCRdb's table is partial and in-frame only. The sample includes 110,000 to 150,000 clones, 75% to 85% of them seen just once. The chain joins TRBV28 to TRBJ2-7; the match to TRBD2 covers 8 bases. This clonotype originated in a human donor with chronic lymphocytic leukemia. The sample consisted of PBMCs, taken after 12 months of ibrutinib treatment. The CDR3 reads CASSLSPGGGYEQYF. The CDR3 region has the DNA TGTGCCAGCAGTTTATCTCCGGGAGGGGGATACGAGCAGTACTTC.